This T cell receptor beta chain was sequenced in a study of CD8+ T cells in alopecia areata. Findings of the study overall: Sequencing of scalp samples also includes resident alphabeta T cells from normal skin. Scalp clonality and expanded CD8+ clones among the top 100 showed significant decreases with tofacitinib.

This clone was seen more than once but under ten times. Antigen specificity is unknown. Investigators isolated RNA and reverse transcribed it into cDNA to act as the sequencing template. Profiling relied on immunoSEQ multiplex PCR, and the TCRdb table lists in-frame clones only, not all of them. The table records around 190,000 clones, roughly 60% of them present only once. Regarding treatment: oral pan-JAK inhibitor, 5-10 mg twice daily. The sample in question was CD4+ T cells sorted from blood, obtained at week 24, from a patient treated with tofacitinib. The TCR originated in a human donor with alopecia areata.

CDR3 coding DNA: TGTGCCAGCAGCCCAGGGTTGAACACTGAAGCTTTCTTT. The encoded protein is CASSPGLNTEAFF. V usage is TRBV7-3 and J usage is TRBJ1-1, with a weak D call TRBD1 (5 bases). The V end lost 5 bases, the J end lost 0 bases, and 7 bases lay between the germline ends. CDR3 length: 13 amino acids. Germline V gene data show CDR1 as SGHTA and CDR2 as FQGTGA.